The TCR beta chain described here comes from a study of lymphopenia after photon versus proton radiotherapy. Findings and caveats of the study: Better survival with proton therapy was suggested as possible, not demonstrated. Post-nadir diversity loss with photons came from oligoclonal expansion, particularly CD8+ Temra cells. Photon-treated patients lost naive T cells and TCR diversity; proton-treated stayed stable.

TCRdb's copy holds only in-frame clones and misses some; the assay was immunoSEQ multiplex PCR. The data contain 55,000 to 70,000 clones, around 90% of them seen just once; the ten biggest clones take up about 2.2%. The V segment lost 4 bases and the J segment 7 bases; nucleotides outside the gene matches: 10. Germline lookup yields CDR1 SGHRS and CDR2 YFSETQ. This CDR3 contains 15 residues. Concerning this clone: Its antigen remains unknown.

Sequencing used peripheral blood, obtained from a patient treated with photon-based radiotherapy. The clonotype comes from a woman in her thirties or forties with cholangiocarcinoma. The gene calls are TRBV5-1 and TRBJ1-2, with TRBD1 matching over 10 bases. The CDR3 coding sequence is TGCGCCAGCAGCCCAACAGGGGACAGGGGTCGTGGCTACACCTTC. This codes for CASSPTGDRGRGYTF.